The 14 T cell receptor beta chains presented below share a single source sample, sequenced in a study of tumor-infiltrating lymphocytes in primary liver carcinoma. Blood RNA was derived from unsorted whole blood, and germline DNA was extracted too. cDNA specific to TCR beta was made from 500 to 650 ng of total RNA, with a constant-region primer employed for priming. Three nested multiplex PCR rounds, a slightly modified ARM-PCR method, built the TCR beta libraries. Use of TRBV1-TRBV30 forward primers with a C-beta reverse primer characterized the first two PCR rounds, which lasted about 9 cycles each. TCRdb itself ran the multiplex PCR reads through MiXCR, one entry per CDR3 protein. Of a few hundred thousand distinct CDR3 sequences listed, about 50% were seen once; the top ten hold approximately 15%. The sample comprised peripheral blood. The receptors derive from a woman in her thirties with primary liver carcinoma and hepatitis B virus infection.

V is TRBV11-2 and J is TRBJ1-1; weak D call: TRBD1 (5 bases). Germline V CDR1 and CDR2: SGHAT, FQNNGV. The ends were cut back, 6 bases at V and 8 bases at J, with 19 bases in the middle. The CDR3 runs 14 residues. The CDR3 spells CASRLTALKTEAFF. CDR3 nucleotide sequence: TGTGCCAGCAGACTGACAGCGCTGAAGACCGAAGCTTTCTTT.

Remarks on this clonotype: A much larger clonotype is one base distant, so this may be a read error. The rearrangement uses TRBV6-5 and TRBJ1-3, with TRBD1 as a possible D gene (6 bases). V dropped 0 bases and J dropped 12 bases, with 12 bases sitting between them. Germline loops: CDR1 MNHEY, CDR2 SVGAGI. This CDR3 is 13 amino acids long. The CDR3 sequence: CASSYSTGDNIYF. The CDR3 nucleotides read TGTGCCAGCAGTTACTCGACGGGGGACAACATATATTTT.

In the case of this clonotype: This CDR3 is missing its conserved last phenylalanine or tryptophan, likely due to a read error. J is TRBJ2-3 and V is TRBV11-2; weak D call: TRBD1 (6 bases). The CDR3 has 14 residues. Germline V gives CDR1 SGHAT, CDR2 FQNNGV. The CDR3, as DNA: TGTGCCAACAGCTTAGGGGGTAGAGGGTATACGCAGTATCTT. Its protein is CANSLGGRGYTQYL.

Details on this clonotype: A much larger clone is a single base away; this may be a read error. The rearrangement links TRBV6-2 or TRBV6-3 to TRBJ1-5; D gene ambiguous. The CDR3 covers 14 residues. Germline V gene lookup returns CDR1 MNHEY and CDR2 SVGEGT. CDR3 region: CASSRTDSNQAQHF. CDR3 sequence (DNA): TGTGCCAGCAGTAGGACGGATAGCAATCAGGCCCAGCATTTT.

This clonotype has a count of ten or more. The chain combines TRBV11-2 with TRBJ2-5; no reliable D call. The CDR3 is 12 residues long. V was cut by 4 bases and J by 5 bases, with 8 bases left in between. From germline, CDR1 is SGHAT and CDR2 FQNNGV. The CDR3 here is CASSSSSETQYF. CDR3 in DNA: TGTGCCAGCAGCTCTTCTTCGGAGACCCAGTACTTC.

V and J are TRBV6-2 or TRBV6-3 and TRBJ2-2, with 7 bases that match TRBD1. Germline V gene lookup returns CDR1 MNHEY and CDR2 SVGEGT. With V trimmed by 0 bases and J by 4 bases, 5 bases remained unmatched. The CDR3 loop spans 16 amino acids. The CDR3 loop is CASSYSGRGITGELFF. DNA of the CDR3: TGTGCCAGCAGTTACTCGGGCAGGGGGATCACCGGGGAGCTGTTTTTT.

The CDR3 here is CASSFGGHTTYEQYF. The CDR3 coding sequence is TGTGCCAGCAGCTTCGGGGGGCATACTACCTACGAGCAGTACTTC. The chain joins TRBV13 to TRBJ2-7, with D possibly TRBD2 on 7 matching bases. Germline CDR1 reads PRHDT; CDR2 reads FYEKMQ (reference sequence). V lost 3 bases and J 2 bases, leaving 14 bases between the germline ends. The CDR3 covers 15 residues.

With regard to this clonotype: This may come from a read error, since a much larger clone is one base off. The chain combines TRBV7-9 with TRBJ2-1, with 11 bases matching TRBD2. CDR1 is SEHNR, CDR2 FQNEAQ, per germline (reference sequence). There are 16 residues in the CDR3. The CDR3 coding sequence is TGTGCCATCAGCGGGGATAGCGGGAGGGCCTACAATGAGCAGTTCTTC. Protein sequence: CAISGDSGRAYNEQFF.

On this clonotype: A much larger clone is a single base away; this may be a read error. Because the CDR3 is missing its conserved closing phenylalanine or tryptophan, this is likely a read error. The J gene is TRBJ2-7, the V gene TRBV6-5; the match to TRBD2 covers 8 bases. Germline lookup yields CDR1 MNHEY and CDR2 SVGAGI. Trimming at V came to 2 bases and at J to 5 bases, leaving 11 bases not matched to a gene. This CDR3 comprises 16 residues. The CDR3 loop reads CASSYAGSGSFNEQYL. In DNA, the CDR3 is TGTGCCAGCAGTTACGCGGGGAGCGGGAGCTTCAACGAGCAGTACTTG.

To note about this clonotype: The junction does not match germline at one end; this may be a read error. J is TRBJ2-2 and V is TRBV11-2; D not certain. Germline assignment: CDR1 SGHAT and CDR2 FQNNGV. This CDR3 spans 15 amino acids. The CDR3 spells CASSLARSNTGELFF. For the CDR3, the DNA is TGTGCCAGTAGCTTAGCTAGGTCGAACACCGGGGAGCTGTTTTTT.

The rearrangement uses TRBV5-4 and TRBJ1-2; D is ambiguous. V was pared by 0 bases and J by 5 bases, with 5 bases between. The CDR3 covers 12 residues. Germline loops: CDR1 SGHNT, CDR2 YYREEE (reference sequence). CDR3 region: CASSLEAYGYTF. The CDR3 DNA follows: TGTGCCAGCAGCTTGGAAGCTTATGGCTACACCTTC.

The chain joins TRBV24-1 to TRBJ2-5; D gene ambiguous. CDR3 size: 13 residues. Germline CDR1 KGHDR, CDR2 SFDVKD. The V end lost 4 bases, the J end lost 5 bases, and 10 bases lay between the germline ends. CDR3: CATSEPGLETQYF. For the CDR3, the DNA is TGTGCCACCAGTGAACCGGGTCTCGAGACCCAGTACTTC.

Comments on this clonotype: This may arise from a read error, as a much more abundant clone is one base away. Here the CDR3 omits its conserved ending phenylalanine or tryptophan, so a read error is the likely source. This rearrangement joins TRBV4-1 to TRBJ2-7; D gene unclear. Germline V CDR1 and CDR2: MGHRA, YSYEKL. The ends were cut back, 0 bases at V and 3 bases at J, with 12 bases in the middle. The CDR3 extends over 15 amino acids. CDR3: CASSQDPLPRYEQYY. The CDR3 region has the DNA TGCGCCAGCAGCCAAGATCCGCTTCCTCGCTACGAGCAGTACTAC.

Comment on this clonotype: A clone one base away is much larger, so this may be a read error. This chain uses TRBV6-5 with TRBJ2-1; TRBD2 aligns across 9 bases. The CDR3 consists of 13 residues. Looked up from germline, CDR1 is MNHEY and CDR2 is SVGAGI. Losses at the gene ends were 8 bases for V and 7 bases for J; bases not matched to a gene: 6. The CDR3 region is CASLGTSLNEQFF. CDR3 sequence (DNA): TGTGCCAGCTTAGGGACTAGCTTAAATGAGCAGTTCTTC.